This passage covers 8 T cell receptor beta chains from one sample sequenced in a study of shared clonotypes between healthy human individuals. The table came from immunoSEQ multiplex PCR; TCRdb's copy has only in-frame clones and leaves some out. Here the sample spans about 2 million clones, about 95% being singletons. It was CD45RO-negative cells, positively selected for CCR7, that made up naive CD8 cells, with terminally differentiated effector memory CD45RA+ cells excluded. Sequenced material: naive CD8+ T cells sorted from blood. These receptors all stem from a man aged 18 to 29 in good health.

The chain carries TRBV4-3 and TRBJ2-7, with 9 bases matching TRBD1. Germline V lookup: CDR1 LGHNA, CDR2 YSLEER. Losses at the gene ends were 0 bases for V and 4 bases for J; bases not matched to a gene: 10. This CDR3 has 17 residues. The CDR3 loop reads CASSQDVTGTGHYEQYF. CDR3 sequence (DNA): TGCGCCAGCAGCCAAGACGTAACCGGGACAGGGCATTACGAGCAGTACTTC.

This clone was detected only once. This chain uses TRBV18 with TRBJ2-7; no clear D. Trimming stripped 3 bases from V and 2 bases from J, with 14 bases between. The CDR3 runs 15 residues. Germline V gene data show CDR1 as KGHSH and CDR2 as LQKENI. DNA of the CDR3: TGTGCCAGCTCACCCTTTGTAGGGTACGCCTACGAGCAGTACTTC. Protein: CASSPFVGYAYEQYF.

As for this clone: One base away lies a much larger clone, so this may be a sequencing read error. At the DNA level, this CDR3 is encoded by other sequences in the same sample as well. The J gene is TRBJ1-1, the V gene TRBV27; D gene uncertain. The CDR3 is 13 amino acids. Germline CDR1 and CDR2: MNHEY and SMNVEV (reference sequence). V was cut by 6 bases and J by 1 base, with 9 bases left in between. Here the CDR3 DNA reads TGTGCCAGCAGCCTAACAGAGAACACTGAAGCTTTCTTT. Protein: CASSLTENTEAFF.

The DNA of the CDR3 is TGTGCCAGCAGTCCGGGACAGGCCCTTCTTGGCTACACCTTC. It translates to CASSPGQALLGYTF. The rearrangement uses TRBV2 and TRBJ1-2, with 8 nucleotides matching TRBD1. The CDR3 extends over 14 amino acids. Germline values: CDR1 SNHLY, CDR2 FYNNEI. Trimming took 5 bases from V and 7 from J; bases not matched to a gene: 9.

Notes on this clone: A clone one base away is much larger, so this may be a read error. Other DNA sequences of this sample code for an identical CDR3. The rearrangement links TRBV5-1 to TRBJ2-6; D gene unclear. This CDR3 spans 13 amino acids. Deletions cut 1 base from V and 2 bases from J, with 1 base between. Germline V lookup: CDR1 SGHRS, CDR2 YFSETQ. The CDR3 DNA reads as TGCGCCAGCAGCTTGACTGGGGCCAACGTCCTGACTTTC. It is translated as CASSLTGANVLTF.

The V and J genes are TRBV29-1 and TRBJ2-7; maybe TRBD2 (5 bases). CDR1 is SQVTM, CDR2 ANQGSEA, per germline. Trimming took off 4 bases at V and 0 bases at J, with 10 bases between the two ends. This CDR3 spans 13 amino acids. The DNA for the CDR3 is TGCAGCGTTGCGGGATACAGCTCCTACGAGCAGTACTTC. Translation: CSVAGYSSYEQYF.

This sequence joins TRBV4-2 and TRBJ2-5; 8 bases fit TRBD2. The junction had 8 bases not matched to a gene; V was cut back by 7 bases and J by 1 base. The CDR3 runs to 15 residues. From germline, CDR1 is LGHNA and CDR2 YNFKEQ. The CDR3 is CASTLAGGIQETQYF. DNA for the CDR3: TGTGCCAGCACCCTGGCGGGGGGAATCCAAGAGACCCAGTACTTC.

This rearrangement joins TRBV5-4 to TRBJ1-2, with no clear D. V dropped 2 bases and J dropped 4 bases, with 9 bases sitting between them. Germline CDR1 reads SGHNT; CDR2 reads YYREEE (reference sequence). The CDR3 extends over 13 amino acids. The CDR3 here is CASSLAGPYGYTF. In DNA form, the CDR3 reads TGTGCCAGCAGCTTAGCAGGTCCCTATGGCTACACCTTC. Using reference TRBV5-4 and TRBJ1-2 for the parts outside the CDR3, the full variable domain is ETGVTQSPTHLIKTRGQQVTLRCSSQSGHNTVSWYQQALGQGPQFIFQYYREEENGRGNFPPRFSGLQFPNYSSELNVNALELDDSALYLCASSLAGPYGYTFGSGTRLTVV.